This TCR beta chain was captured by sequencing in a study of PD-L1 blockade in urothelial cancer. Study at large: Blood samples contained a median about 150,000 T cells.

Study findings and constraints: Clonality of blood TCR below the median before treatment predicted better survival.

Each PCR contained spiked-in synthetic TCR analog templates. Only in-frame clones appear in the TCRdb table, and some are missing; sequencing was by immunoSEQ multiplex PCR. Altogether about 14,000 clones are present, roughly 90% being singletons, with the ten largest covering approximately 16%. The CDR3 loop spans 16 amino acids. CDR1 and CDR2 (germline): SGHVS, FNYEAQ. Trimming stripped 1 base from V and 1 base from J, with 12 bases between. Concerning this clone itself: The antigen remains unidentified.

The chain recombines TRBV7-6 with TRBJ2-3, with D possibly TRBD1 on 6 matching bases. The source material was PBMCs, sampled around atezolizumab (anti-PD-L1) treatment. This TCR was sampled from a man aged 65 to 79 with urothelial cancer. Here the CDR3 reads CASSLGAGEGTDTQYF. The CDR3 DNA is TGTGCCAGCAGCTTAGGTGCAGGGGAAGGCACAGATACGCAGTATTTT.